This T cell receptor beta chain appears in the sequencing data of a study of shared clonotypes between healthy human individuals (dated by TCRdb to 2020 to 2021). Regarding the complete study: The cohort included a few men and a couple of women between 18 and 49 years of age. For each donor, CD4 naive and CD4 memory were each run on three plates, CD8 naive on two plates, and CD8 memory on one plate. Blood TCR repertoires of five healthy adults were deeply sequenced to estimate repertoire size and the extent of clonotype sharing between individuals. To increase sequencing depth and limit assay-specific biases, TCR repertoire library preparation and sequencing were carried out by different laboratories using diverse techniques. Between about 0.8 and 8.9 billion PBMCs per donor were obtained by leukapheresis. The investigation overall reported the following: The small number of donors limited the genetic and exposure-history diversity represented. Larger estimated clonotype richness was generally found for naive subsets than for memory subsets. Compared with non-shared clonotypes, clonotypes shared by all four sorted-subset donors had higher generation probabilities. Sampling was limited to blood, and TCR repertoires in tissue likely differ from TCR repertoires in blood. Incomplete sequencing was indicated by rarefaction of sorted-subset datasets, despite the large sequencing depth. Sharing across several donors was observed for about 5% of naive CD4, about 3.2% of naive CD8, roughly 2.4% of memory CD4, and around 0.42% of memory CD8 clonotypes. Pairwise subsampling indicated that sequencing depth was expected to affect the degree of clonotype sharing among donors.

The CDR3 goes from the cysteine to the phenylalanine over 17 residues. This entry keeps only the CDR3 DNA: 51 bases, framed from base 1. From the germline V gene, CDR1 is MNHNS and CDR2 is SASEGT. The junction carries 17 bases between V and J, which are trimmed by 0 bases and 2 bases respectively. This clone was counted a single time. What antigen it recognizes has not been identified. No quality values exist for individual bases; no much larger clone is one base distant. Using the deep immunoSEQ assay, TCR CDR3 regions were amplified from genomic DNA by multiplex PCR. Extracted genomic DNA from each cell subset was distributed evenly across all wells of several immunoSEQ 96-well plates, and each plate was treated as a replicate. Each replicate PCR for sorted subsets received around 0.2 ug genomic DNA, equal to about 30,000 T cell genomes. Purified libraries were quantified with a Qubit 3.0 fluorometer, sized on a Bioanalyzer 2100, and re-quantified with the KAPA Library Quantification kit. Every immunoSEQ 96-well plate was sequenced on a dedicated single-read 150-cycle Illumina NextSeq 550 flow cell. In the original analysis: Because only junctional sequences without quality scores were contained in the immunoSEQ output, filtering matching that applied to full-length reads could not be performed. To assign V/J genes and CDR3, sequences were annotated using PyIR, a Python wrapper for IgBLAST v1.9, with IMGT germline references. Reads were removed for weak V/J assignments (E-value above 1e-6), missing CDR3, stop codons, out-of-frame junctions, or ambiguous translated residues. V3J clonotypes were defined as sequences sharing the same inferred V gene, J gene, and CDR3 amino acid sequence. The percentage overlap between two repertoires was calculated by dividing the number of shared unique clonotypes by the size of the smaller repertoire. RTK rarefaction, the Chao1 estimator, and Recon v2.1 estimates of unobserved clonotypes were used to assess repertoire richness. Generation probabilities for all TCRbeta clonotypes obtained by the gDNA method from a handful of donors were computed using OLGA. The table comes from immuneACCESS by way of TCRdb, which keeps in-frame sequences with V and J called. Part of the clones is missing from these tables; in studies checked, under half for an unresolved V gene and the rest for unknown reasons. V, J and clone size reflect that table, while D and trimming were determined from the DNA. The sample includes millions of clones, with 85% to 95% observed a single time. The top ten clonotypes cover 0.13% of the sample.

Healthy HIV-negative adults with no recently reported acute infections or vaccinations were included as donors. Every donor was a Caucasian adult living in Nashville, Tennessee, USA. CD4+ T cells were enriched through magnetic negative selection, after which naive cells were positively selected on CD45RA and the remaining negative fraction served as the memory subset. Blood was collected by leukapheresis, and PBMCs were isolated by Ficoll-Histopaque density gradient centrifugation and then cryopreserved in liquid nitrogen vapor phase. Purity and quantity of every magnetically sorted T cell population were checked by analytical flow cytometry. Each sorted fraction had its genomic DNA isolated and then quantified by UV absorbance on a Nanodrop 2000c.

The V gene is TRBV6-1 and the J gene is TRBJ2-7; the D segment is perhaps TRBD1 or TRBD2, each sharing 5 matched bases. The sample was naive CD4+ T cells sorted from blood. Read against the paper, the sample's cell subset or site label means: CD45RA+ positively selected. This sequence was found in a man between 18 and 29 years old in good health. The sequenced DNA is TGTGCCAGCAGTGAAGCGCTTCAAGGGACCGGCCCCTACGAGCAGTACTTC. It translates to CASSEALQGTGPYEQYF.